The clone carrying this T cell receptor (beta chain) was picked up one time. The source of the sample is a study of blood T cell repertoires in COVID-19. In the study overall: T cells, B-cell-depleted T cells, or PBMCs supplied cDNA or gDNA.

In the authors' methods: Estimation of nucleated cell counts relied on the amplification of reference gene primers. Measured with immunoSEQ multiplex PCR; TCRdb has only the in-frame clones, and not every one. The V and J calls and the clone size are those of that table, but D and trimming were determined from the DNA. The sample contains under 30,000 clones, 85% to 90% of which appear only once. Material for sequencing was peripheral blood. This clonotype originated in an elderly man with acute or convalescent COVID-19.

CDR3 coding DNA: TGTGCCAGCTCGACCGGGTCCTACGAGCAGTACTTC. Its translation: CASSTGSYEQYF. V and J are TRBV18 and TRBJ2-7; no reliable D call. There are 12 residues in the CDR3. Trimming removed 6 bases at V and 1 base at J, with 7 bases between. Germline V gene lookup returns CDR1 KGHSH and CDR2 LQKENI.